These 29 T cell receptor beta chains were sequenced from one sample in a study of blood T cell repertoires in COVID-19. Repertoires were generated with immunoSEQ multiplex PCR, while TCRdb's copy carries only in-frame clones and drops some. Altogether 100,000 to 150,000 clones are present, less than 90% being singletons, with the ten largest covering just over 6.5%. The sequenced sample was peripheral blood. Source of these receptors: a man aged 80 or over with active or convalescent COVID-19.

The chain uses TRBV4-2 and TRBJ2-1; 12 bases align to TRBD2. Germline V gives CDR1 LGHNA, CDR2 YNFKEQ. Trimming cost V 3 bases and J 0 bases; bases outside gene matches: 12. The CDR3 extends over 20 amino acids. This chain's CDR3 is CASSHWVMASGGDSYNEQFF. CDR3 sequence (DNA): TGTGCCAGCAGCCATTGGGTTATGGCTAGCGGGGGGGACTCCTACAATGAGCAGTTCTTC.

CDR3 protein: CASSLGQNYGYTF. CDR3 bases: TGTGCCAGCAGCCTGGGACAGAACTATGGCTACACCTTC. J is TRBJ1-2 and V is TRBV3-1 (or the pseudogene TRBV3-2), with 7 bases that match TRBD1. Per the germline V gene, CDR1 is LGHDT and CDR2 is YNNKEL (reference sequence). The CDR3 has 13 residues. V trimming: 4 bases; J trimming: 2 bases; junction bases outside the gene matches: 1.

V is TRBV21-1 and J is TRBJ1-3; TRBD1 reflects the table's D call only, with no check against the DNA. TRBV21-1 is tagged as a pseudogene. This CDR3 contains 18 residues. The CDR3 loop is CASSSCGKQGLSGNTIYF. In DNA, the CDR3 is TGTGCCAGCAGCAGTTGCGGGAAACAGGGGCTCTCTGGAAACACCATATATTTT.

The chain uses TRBV7-6 and TRBJ1-2; 8 nucleotides line up with TRBD1. The CDR3 totals 16 residues. V shed 0 bases, J shed 2 bases, and the junction held 5 bases outside the gene matches. CDR1 and CDR2 (germline): SGHVS, FNYEAQ. CDR3 DNA sequence: TGTGCCAGCAGCTTAGCGAGGTCAGGGGGCAACTATGGCTACACCTTC. It yields the protein CASSLARSGGNYGYTF. The entire variable domain, with the rest obtained from reference TRBV7-6 and TRBJ1-2, is as follows: GAGVSQSPRYKVTKRGQDVALRCDPISGHVSLYWYRQALGQGPEFLTYFNYEAQQDKSGLPNDRFSAERPEGSISTLTIQRTEQRDSAMYRCASSLARSGGNYGYTFGSGTRLTVV.

This chain links TRBV11-3 with TRBJ1-1; the D is unclear. The CDR3 extends over 13 amino acids. V lost 5 bases, J lost 5 bases, and 12 bases lay in between. Germline V gene sequence: CDR1 SGHNT, CDR2 YENEEA. CDR3 DNA: TGTGCCAGCAGCCGAAAGGGAGGGACTGAAGCTTTCTTT. Amino acids: CASSRKGGTEAFF.

This clone has only one observation. The chain links TRBV10-3 to TRBJ2-1; 12 nucleotides align to TRBD2. The CDR3 has 17 amino acids. Germline CDR1 ENHRY, CDR2 SYGVKD. Trimming removed 1 base from V and 7 bases from J; junction bases left unmatched: 8. DNA for the CDR3: TGTGCCATCAGTGAGTACGCAGGCACTAGCGGGAGGAATGAGCAGTTCTTC. Its translation: CAISEYAGTSGRNEQFF.

The J gene is TRBJ1-2, the V gene TRBV19, with D unclear. Germline values: CDR1 LNHDA, CDR2 SQIVND (reference sequence). V gave up 3 bases and J gave up 0 bases, with 8 bases separating them. The CDR3 covers 14 residues. In nucleotides, the CDR3 is TGTGCCAGTAGTATTGTTTCGGCTAACTATGGCTACACCTTC. The encoded protein is CASSIVSANYGYTF.

There are a few counts of this clone. This rearrangement joins TRBV5-6 to TRBJ2-7, with 8 bases fitting TRBD1. In germline, CDR1 is SGHDT, CDR2 YYEEEE. Trimming at V came to 4 bases and at J to 6 bases, leaving 12 bases not matched to a gene. The CDR3 loop spans 15 amino acids. The CDR3 spells CASSLPGGRGREQYF. CDR3 DNA: TGTGCCAGCAGCCTACCCGGCGGCAGGGGGCGCGAGCAGTACTTC.

The V gene is TRBV7-3, the J gene TRBJ2-5, with D perhaps TRBD2 (7 bases). Germline CDR1 and CDR2: SGHTA and FQGTGA. The CDR3 consists of 15 residues. Trimming removed 5 bases from V and 5 bases from J, with 18 bases in between. CDR3: CASSLEGGRRETQYF. In DNA, the CDR3 is TGTGCCAGCAGCCTCGAGGGGGGGCGCCGGGAGACCCAGTACTTC.

This rearrangement joins TRBV4-1 to TRBJ1-5; D might be TRBD1 (6 bases). The V end was cut by 1 base, the J end by 3 bases, with 16 bases between. CDR1 is MGHRA, CDR2 YSYEKL, per germline. CDR3 length: 17 residues. The CDR3 DNA reads TGCGCCAGCAGCCAAGCGTCGGGACAAGGATACAATCAGCCCCAGCATTTT. Amino acids: CASSQASGQGYNQPQHF.

This clone was detected only a few times. The genes are TRBV7-7 and TRBJ2-5, with 9 bases fitting TRBD1. The CDR3 totals 15 residues. V gave up 4 bases and J gave up 3 bases; unmatched junction bases: 6. The germline gives CDR1 SSHAT, CDR2 FNYEAQ (reference sequence). The CDR3 is CASSSLGTGKETQYF. The DNA of the CDR3 is TGTGCCAGCAGCTCCCTGGGGACAGGGAAAGAGACCCAGTACTTC.

The V and J genes are TRBV9 and TRBJ1-6, with TRBD1 matching 7 bases. CDR1 and CDR2 from the germline V gene are SGDLS and YYNGEE. Trimming took 3 bases from V and 2 from J; bases not matched to a gene: 5. This CDR3 spans 16 amino acids. CDR3 coding DNA: TGTGCCAGCAGCGATCACGACAGGGCCTATAATTCACCCCTCCACTTT. It translates to CASSDHDRAYNSPLHF. Supplemented by reference TRBV9 and TRBJ1-6, the full variable domain reads DSGVTQTPKHLITATGQRVTLRCSPRSGDLSVYWYQQSLDQGLQFLIQYYNGEERAKGNILERFSAQQFPDLHSELNLSSLELGDSALYFCASSDHDRAYNSPLHFGNGTRLTVT.

This clone was picked up one time. The chain links TRBV3-1 (or the pseudogene TRBV3-2) to TRBJ2-7; a weak D match, TRBD1 (5 bases). The CDR3 totals 14 residues. The ends were cut back, 1 base at V and 1 base at J, with 8 bases in the middle. Per germline, CDR1 LGHDT and CDR2 YNNKEL (reference sequence). As DNA, the CDR3 is TGTGCCAGCAGCCAAGTGGCAGGGTCCTACGAGCAGTACTTC. Encoded protein: CASSQVAGSYEQYF.

This clone was counted ten times or more. The V call is TRBV7-2, the J call TRBJ2-2, with a possible D match to TRBD1 (6 bases). The ends were cut back, 3 bases at V and 4 bases at J, with 9 bases in the middle. Germline V gives CDR1 SGHTA, CDR2 FQGNSA. This CDR3 is built from 14 residues. This CDR3 reads CASSLDRRTGELFF. The CDR3 nucleotides read TGTGCCAGCAGCTTGGACAGACGCACCGGGGAGCTGTTTTTT.

This chain links TRBV10-3 with TRBJ2-7; D possibly corresponds to TRBD2 (7 bases). Germline loops: CDR1 ENHRY, CDR2 SYGVKD. The CDR3 totals 16 residues. The V end lost 6 bases, the J end lost 3 bases, and 21 bases lay between the germline ends. Here the CDR3 reads CAIRPAPGGESYEQYF. The CDR3 bases are TGTGCCATCAGGCCGGCACCGGGGGGCGAAAGCTACGAGCAGTACTTC.

J is TRBJ2-7 and V is TRBV2, with TRBD1 matching over 12 bases. This CDR3 has 15 residues. Trimming at V came to 6 bases and at J to 7 bases, leaving 10 bases not matched to a gene. Germline V lookup: CDR1 SNHLY, CDR2 FYNNEI. DNA for the CDR3: TGTGCCAGCAGGAATCCGGGACAGGGGGCGGGAGAGCAGTACTTC. Translating it yields CASRNPGQGAGEQYF.

The chain is built from TRBV19 and TRBJ1-1; 8 nucleotides line up with TRBD1. V lost 3 bases and J lost 4; bases outside the gene matches: 13. Germline CDR1 and CDR2: LNHDA and SQIVND (reference sequence). This CDR3 has 17 residues. The CDR3 coding sequence is TGTGCCAGTAGTATTCAGCAGGGGGCATACGGGGCCACTGAAGCTTTCTTT. Amino acids: CASSIQQGAYGATEAFF.

The J gene is TRBJ2-5, the V gene TRBV3-1 (or the pseudogene TRBV3-2); D gene ambiguous. CDR1 and CDR2 (germline): LGHDT, YNNKEL (reference sequence). The V and J ends lost 2 bases and 7 bases respectively, with 17 bases between them. This CDR3 is built from 15 residues. CDR3 sequence (DNA): TGTGCCAGCAGCCAAATCACGGTATCGACGGGGACCCAGTACTTC. Amino acid sequence: CASSQITVSTGTQYF.

In nucleotides, the CDR3 is TGTGCCAGCAGCGTAGGTGTCAGGGGTGACACTGAAGCTTTCTTT. Residues: CASSVGVRGDTEAFF. The chain uses TRBV9 and TRBJ1-1, with a tentative D call TRBD1 (6 bases). Germline CDR1 SGDLS, CDR2 YYNGEE. The length of the CDR3 is 15 residues. V was clipped by 0 bases and J by 3 bases, with 12 bases between them.

The chain links TRBV12-3 or TRBV12-4 to TRBJ1-2; D might be TRBD1 (5 bases). The CDR3 loop spans 12 amino acids. V lost 3 bases and J 8 bases, leaving 10 bases between the germline ends. The CDR3 is CASSFAGSGYTF. CDR3 coding DNA: TGTGCCAGCAGTTTTGCAGGGTCAGGCTACACCTTC.

This clone showed up just once. CDR3 in DNA: TGTGCCAGCAGCCCCCCGGGGGACAGGGGAAGCAATGAGCAGTTCTTC. Its translation: CASSPPGDRGSNEQFF. This sequence joins TRBV14 and TRBJ2-1; 10 bases are a match to TRBD1. Trimming took 4 bases from V and 6 from J; bases not matched to a gene: 9. Germline loops: CDR1 SGHDN, CDR2 FVKESK. The CDR3 has 16 amino acids.

This clone was seen only once. The chain combines TRBV21-1 with TRBJ2-1; TRBD2, the D gene given by the table, was not confirmed from the DNA. TRBV21-1 constitutes a pseudogene. CDR3 length: 13 residues. The DNA of the CDR3 is TGTGCCAGCAGCCAGCGCCCGCCAAATGAGCAGTTCTTC. Its translation is CASSQRPPNEQFF.

This clone has a handful of counts. The rearrangement links TRBV5-1 to TRBJ2-5; 7 positions match TRBD1. Trimming cost V 4 bases and J 5 bases; bases outside gene matches: 8. There are 14 residues in the CDR3. Germline V gene data show CDR1 as SGHRS and CDR2 as YFSETQ. The CDR3 protein is CASSAGQVAETQYF. CDR3 DNA sequence: TGCGCCAGCAGCGCCGGACAGGTCGCTGAGACCCAGTACTTC.

This clone appeared a few times. The chain has TRBV7-2 and TRBJ1-6; maybe TRBD1 (6 bases). The CDR3 is 14 amino acids. V lost 1 base, J lost 5 bases, and 6 bases lay in between. Germline V lookup: CDR1 SGHTA, CDR2 FQGNSA. As DNA, the CDR3 is TGTGCCAGCAGCTTAGGGACAGATAATTCACCCCTCCACTTT. Protein sequence: CASSLGTDNSPLHF.

The chain employs TRBV4-2 and TRBJ1-2; possibly TRBD1 for D (6 bases). The CDR3 is 14 residues long. Trimming took 2 bases from V and 2 from J, leaving 9 bases between them. The germline CDR1 and CDR2 sequences are LGHNA and YNFKEQ. CDR3 loop: CASSQTTGNYGYTF. CDR3 sequence (DNA): TGTGCCAGCAGCCAAACAACAGGGAACTATGGCTACACCTTC.

The V call is TRBV14, the J call TRBJ1-6; D remains ambiguous. Germline CDR1 is SGHDN and CDR2 is FVKESK. Trimming cost V 0 bases and J 6 bases, with 6 bases left between them. This CDR3 contains 14 residues. CDR3 region: CASSQEHRNSPLHF. CDR3 in DNA: TGTGCCAGCAGCCAAGAACATCGTAATTCACCCCTCCACTTT.

J is TRBJ2-5 and V is TRBV24-1; D is perhaps TRBD2 (6 bases). V was shortened by 6 bases and J by 5 bases, with 15 bases between the two germline ends. The CDR3 consists of 14 residues. CDR1 KGHDR and CDR2 SFDVKD come from the germline V gene. The CDR3 protein is CATSTPRGRETQYF. CDR3 bases: TGTGCCACCAGTACCCCGCGGGGTCGGGAGACCCAGTACTTC.

J is TRBJ1-1 and V is TRBV19, with D perhaps matching TRBD1 (6 bases). V was clipped by 4 bases and J by 1 base, with 10 bases between them. This CDR3 contains 14 residues. The germline V gene has CDR1 LNHDA and CDR2 SQIVND (reference sequence). The CDR3 DNA sequence: TGTGCCAGTAGTAACAGGGTTGCGAACACTGAAGCTTTCTTT. Its translation: CASSNRVANTEAFF.

This chain connects TRBV27 to TRBJ1-5; 7 bases are shared with TRBD1. The CDR3 extends over 16 amino acids. V was pared by 7 bases and J by 3 bases, with 12 bases of the junction left unmatched. The germline V gene has CDR1 MNHEY and CDR2 SMNVEV (reference sequence). CDR3: CASNYTRDRFNQPQHF. CDR3 nucleotides: TGTGCCAGCAACTACACCCGGGACAGATTCAATCAGCCCCAGCATTTT.